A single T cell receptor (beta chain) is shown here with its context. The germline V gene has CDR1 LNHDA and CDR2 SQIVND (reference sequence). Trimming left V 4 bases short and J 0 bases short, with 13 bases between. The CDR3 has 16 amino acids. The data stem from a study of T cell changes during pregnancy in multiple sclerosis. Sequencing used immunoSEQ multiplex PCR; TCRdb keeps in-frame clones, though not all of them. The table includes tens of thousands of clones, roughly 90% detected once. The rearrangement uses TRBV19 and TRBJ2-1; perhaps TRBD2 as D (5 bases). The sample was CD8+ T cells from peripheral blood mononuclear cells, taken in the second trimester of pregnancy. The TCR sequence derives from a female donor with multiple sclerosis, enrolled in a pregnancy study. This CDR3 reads CASSTPPGSSYNEQFF. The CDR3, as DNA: TGTGCCAGTAGTACCCCCCCGGGAAGCTCCTACAATGAGCAGTTCTTC.